This paragraph reports one T cell receptor (beta chain). The data are from a study of blood T cell repertoires in COVID-19. Study overall: Nucleic acid was either cDNA or gDNA, and it came from T cells, B-cell-depleted T cells, or PBMCs.

Sequencing was performed with immunoSEQ multiplex PCR; in TCRdb, only in-frame clones are kept and a portion is missing. The repertoire has around 300,000 clones, around 90% of them found once; the top ten carry 3%. The ends were cut back, 5 bases at V and 8 bases at J, with 15 bases in the middle. This CDR3 has 13 amino acids. CDR1 and CDR2 from the germline V gene are MDHEN and SYDVKM. Participants were aged about 18 to 89 years from approximately 24 US areas. Participant-reported clinical history was the basis for cohort assignment. Cohort 3 recovered donors had two negative PCRs, clearance, or symptom resolution.

Sequenced: PBMCs or T cells enriched from blood (not recorded which). V gene TRBV28 combines with J gene TRBJ1-2, with D possibly being TRBD1 (5 bases). This sequence originates from a woman aged 50 to 60 who had recovered from COVID-19. The CDR3 loop is CASSGARHGGYTF. CDR3 in DNA: TGTGCCAGCAGTGGGGCCCGACACGGCGGCTACACCTTC.